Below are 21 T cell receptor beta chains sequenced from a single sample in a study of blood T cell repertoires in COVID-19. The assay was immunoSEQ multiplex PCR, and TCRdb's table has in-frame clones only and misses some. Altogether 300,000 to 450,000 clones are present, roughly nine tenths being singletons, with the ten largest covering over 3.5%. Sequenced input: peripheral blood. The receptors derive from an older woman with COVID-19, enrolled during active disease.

The CDR3 bases are TGTGCCAGCAGCGCAGGGGTAGGAGCGGGGGCGGAGACCCAGTACTTC. Its protein product is CASSAGVGAGAETQYF. The chain joins TRBV5-5 to TRBJ2-5; 8 positions match TRBD2. This CDR3 comprises 16 residues. The V gene's germline CDR1 is SGHKS and CDR2 YYEKEE (reference sequence). The V segment lost 4 bases and the J segment 5 bases; nucleotides outside the gene matches: 13. Combining the CDR3 with reference TRBV5-5 and TRBJ2-5 gives the whole variable domain DAGVTQSPTHLIKTRGQQVTLRCSPISGHKSVSWYQQVLGQGPQFIFQYYEKEERGRGNFPDRFSARQFPNYSSELNVNALLLGDSALYLCASSAGVGAGAETQYFGPGTRLLVL.

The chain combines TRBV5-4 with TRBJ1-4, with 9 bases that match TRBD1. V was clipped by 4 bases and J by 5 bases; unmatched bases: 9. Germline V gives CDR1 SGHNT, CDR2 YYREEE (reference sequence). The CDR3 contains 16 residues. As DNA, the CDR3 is TGTGCCAGCAGCAGAGGACAGGGGCGACTAAATGAAAAACTGTTTTTT. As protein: CASSRGQGRLNEKLFF.

The CDR3 protein is CASTPTGEKLFF. CDR3 nucleotide sequence: TGTGCCAGCACCCCGACAGGCGAAAAACTGTTTTTT. This chain joins TRBV11-2 and TRBJ1-4, with a possible D match to TRBD1 (6 bases). V lost 7 bases and J 8 bases, leaving 11 bases between the germline ends. Germline V gene lookup returns CDR1 SGHAT and CDR2 FQNNGV. This CDR3 has 12 amino acids.

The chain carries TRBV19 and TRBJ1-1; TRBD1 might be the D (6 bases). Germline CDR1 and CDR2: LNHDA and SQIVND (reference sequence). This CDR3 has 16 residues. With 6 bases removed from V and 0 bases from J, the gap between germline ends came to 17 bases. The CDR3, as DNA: TGTGCCAGTAGCCTTAGGGGGGGGCGCCTGAACACTGAAGCTTTCTTT. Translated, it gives CASSLRGGRLNTEAFF. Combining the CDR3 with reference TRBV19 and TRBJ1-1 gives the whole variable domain DGGITQSPKYLFRKEGQNVTLSCEQNLNHDAMYWYRQDPGQGLRLIYYSQIVNDFQKGDIAEGYSVSREKKESFPLTVTSAQKNPTAFYLCASSLRGGRLNTEAFFGQGTRLTVV.

The CDR3 DNA reads as TGTGCCAGTAGTCTAACAGTTCACTCTGGAAACACCATATATTTT. This translates into CASSLTVHSGNTIYF. This chain uses TRBV19 with TRBJ1-3; D unresolved. Per the germline V gene, CDR1 is LNHDA and CDR2 is SQIVND (reference sequence). Trimming took 5 bases from V and 0 from J, leaving 11 bases between them. The CDR3 length is 15 residues.

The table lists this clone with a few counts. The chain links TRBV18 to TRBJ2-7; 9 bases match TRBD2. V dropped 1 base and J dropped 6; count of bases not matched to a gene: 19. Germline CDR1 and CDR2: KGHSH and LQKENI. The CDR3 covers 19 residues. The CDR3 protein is CASSPREGWLAGTYREQYF. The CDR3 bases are TGTGCCAGCTCACCACGTGAGGGTTGGCTAGCGGGGACCTACCGCGAGCAGTACTTC.

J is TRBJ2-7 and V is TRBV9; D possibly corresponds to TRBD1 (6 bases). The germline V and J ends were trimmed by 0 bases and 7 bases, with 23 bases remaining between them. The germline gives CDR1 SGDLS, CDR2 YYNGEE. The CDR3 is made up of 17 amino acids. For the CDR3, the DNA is TGTGCCAGCAGCGTAGATTCGATGGACAGCCCAGGGAGAGAGCAGTACTTC. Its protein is CASSVDSMDSPGREQYF.

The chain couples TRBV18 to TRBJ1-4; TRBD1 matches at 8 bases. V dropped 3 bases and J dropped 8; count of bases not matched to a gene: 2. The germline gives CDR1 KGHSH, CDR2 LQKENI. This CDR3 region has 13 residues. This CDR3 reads CASSPTGGEKLFF. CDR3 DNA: TGTGCCAGCTCACCTACAGGGGGAGAAAAACTGTTTTTT.

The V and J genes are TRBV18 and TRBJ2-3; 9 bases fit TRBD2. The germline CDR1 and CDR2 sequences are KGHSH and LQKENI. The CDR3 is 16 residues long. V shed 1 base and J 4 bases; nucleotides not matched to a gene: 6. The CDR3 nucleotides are TGTGCCAGCTCACCACGTGGGCGGGGGGGCGCAGATACGCAGTATTTT. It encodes CASSPRGRGGADTQYF.

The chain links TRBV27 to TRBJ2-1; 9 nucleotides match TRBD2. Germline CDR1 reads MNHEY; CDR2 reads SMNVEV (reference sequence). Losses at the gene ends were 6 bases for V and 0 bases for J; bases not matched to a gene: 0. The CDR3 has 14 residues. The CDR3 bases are TGTGCCAGCAGAGCGGGGGGCTCCTACAATGAGCAGTTCTTC. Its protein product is CASRAGGSYNEQFF.

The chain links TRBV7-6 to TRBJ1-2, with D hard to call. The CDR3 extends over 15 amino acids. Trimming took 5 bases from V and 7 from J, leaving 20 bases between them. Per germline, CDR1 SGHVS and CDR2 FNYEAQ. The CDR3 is CASSPRPMLLSGYTF. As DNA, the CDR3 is TGTGCCAGCAGCCCGCGACCCATGTTACTATCTGGCTACACCTTC. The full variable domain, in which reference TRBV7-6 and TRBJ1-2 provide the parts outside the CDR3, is GAGVSQSPRYKVTKRGQDVALRCDPISGHVSLYWYRQALGQGPEFLTYFNYEAQQDKSGLPNDRFSAERPEGSISTLTIQRTEQRDSAMYRCASSPRPMLLSGYTFGSGTRLTVV.

CDR3 DNA: TGCGCCAGCAGCCCCCGGACTAGCGGGGGGACCCAAGAGACCCAGTACTTC. This gives the protein CASSPRTSGGTQETQYF. The rearrangement joins TRBV5-1 to TRBJ2-5, with 14 bases fitting TRBD2. This CDR3 is 17 amino acids long. Germline assignment: CDR1 SGHRS and CDR2 YFSETQ. The junction had 6 bases not matched to a gene; V was cut back by 4 bases and J by 1 base.

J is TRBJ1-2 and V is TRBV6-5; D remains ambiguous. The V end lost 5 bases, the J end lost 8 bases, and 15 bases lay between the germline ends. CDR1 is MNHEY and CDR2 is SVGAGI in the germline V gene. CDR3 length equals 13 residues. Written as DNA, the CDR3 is TGTGCCAGCAGTCCTACAACTACGGGGGGCTACACCTTC. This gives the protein CASSPTTTGGYTF.

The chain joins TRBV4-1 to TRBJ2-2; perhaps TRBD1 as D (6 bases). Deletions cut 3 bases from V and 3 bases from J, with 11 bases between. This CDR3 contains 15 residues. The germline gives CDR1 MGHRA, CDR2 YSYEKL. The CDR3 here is CASSQRGTDTGELFF. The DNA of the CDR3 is TGCGCCAGCAGCCAGAGGGGGACGGACACCGGGGAGCTGTTTTTT.

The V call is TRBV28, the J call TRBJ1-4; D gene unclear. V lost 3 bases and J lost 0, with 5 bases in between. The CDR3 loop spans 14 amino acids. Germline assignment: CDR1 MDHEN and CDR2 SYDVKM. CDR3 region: CASSFRATNEKLFF. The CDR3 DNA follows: TGTGCCAGCAGTTTTCGTGCAACTAATGAAAAACTGTTTTTT.

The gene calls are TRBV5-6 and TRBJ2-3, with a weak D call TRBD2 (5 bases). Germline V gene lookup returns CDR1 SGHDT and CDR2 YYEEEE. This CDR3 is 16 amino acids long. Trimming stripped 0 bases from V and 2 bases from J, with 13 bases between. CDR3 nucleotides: TGTGCCAGCAGCTTGGAGCGGATCACTTACACAGATACGCAGTATTTT. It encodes CASSLERITYTDTQYF. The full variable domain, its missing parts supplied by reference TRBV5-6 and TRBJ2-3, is DAGVTQSPTHLIKTRGQQVTLRCSPKSGHDTVSWYQQALGQGPQFIFQYYEEEERQRGNFPDRFSGHQFPNYSSELNVNALLLGDSALYLCASSLERITYTDTQYFGPGTRLTVL.

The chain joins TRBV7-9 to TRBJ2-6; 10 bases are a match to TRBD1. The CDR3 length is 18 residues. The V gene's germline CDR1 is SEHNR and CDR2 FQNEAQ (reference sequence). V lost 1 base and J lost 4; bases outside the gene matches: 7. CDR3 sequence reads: CASSLGLTGGAGANVLTF. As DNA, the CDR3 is TGTGCCAGCAGCTTAGGTCTGACAGGGGGCGCCGGGGCCAACGTCCTGACTTTC.

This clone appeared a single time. The CDR3 DNA reads as TGTGCCAGCAGCTTCCCAGGCCCTAACTATGGCTACACCTTC. It translates to CASSFPGPNYGYTF. The V call is TRBV7-2, the J call TRBJ1-2; D unclear. The CDR3 has 14 residues. Germline V gene data show CDR1 as SGHTA and CDR2 as FQGNSA. With 3 bases removed from V and 0 bases from J, the gap between germline ends came to 8 bases.

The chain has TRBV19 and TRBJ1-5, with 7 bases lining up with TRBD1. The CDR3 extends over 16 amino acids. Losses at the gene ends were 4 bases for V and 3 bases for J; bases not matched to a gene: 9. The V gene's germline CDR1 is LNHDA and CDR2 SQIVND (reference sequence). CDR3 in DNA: TGTGCCAGTAGTAAATACCAGACAGGGTTCAATCAGCCCCAGCATTTT. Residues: CASSKYQTGFNQPQHF.

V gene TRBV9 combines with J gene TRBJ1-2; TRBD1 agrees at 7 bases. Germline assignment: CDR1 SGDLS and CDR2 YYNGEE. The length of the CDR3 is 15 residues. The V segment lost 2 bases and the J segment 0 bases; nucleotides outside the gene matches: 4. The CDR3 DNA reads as TGTGCCAGCAGCGTCTTCGGGACAGCTAACTATGGCTACACCTTC. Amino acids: CASSVFGTANYGYTF.

Here the CDR3 reads CASKARGEQYF. For the CDR3, the DNA is TGTGCCAGCAAAGCAAGGGGTGAGCAGTACTTC. The chain carries TRBV12-3 or TRBV12-4 and TRBJ2-7; D may be TRBD1 (5 bases). With 7 bases removed from V and 7 bases from J, the gap between germline ends came to 11 bases. This CDR3 comprises 11 residues.